This TCR beta chain emerged from a study of T-cell memory formation after mild COVID-19. Study-level results: Proof of SARS-CoV-2 specificity was absent for the second-wave clones that crested on day 37. A subset of responding clones appeared in pre-infection memory, suggesting cross-reactive memory joined.

Comment on this clonotype: No antigen is known for it.

From germline, CDR1 is GTSNPN and CDR2 SVGIG (reference sequence). The CDR3 is made up of 13 amino acids. V was clipped by 4 bases and J by 8 bases, with 14 bases between them. One entry per CDR3 protein, called by TCRdb with MiXCR from the 5' RACE reads. The sample holds around 340,000 distinct CDR3 sequences, over 20% seen once. What was sequenced was PBMCs or a T cell subset sorted from them (not recorded which). The sequence was obtained from an adult woman who had mild COVID-19 (a few samples of this study predate the infection). Cell type and time point are not known. This sequence joins TRBV30 and TRBJ2-2, with D possibly TRBD2 on 6 matching bases. The CDR3 nucleotides are TGTGCCTGGATGCGGGGCCTCAGGGGGGAGCTGTTTTTT. It encodes CAWMRGLRGELFF.